The rows below give T cell receptor beta chains drawn from one sample of a study of blood T cells in healthy people across ages. One entry per CDR3 protein results from TCRdb running MiXCR on the 5' RACE reads. The sample yields about 1,600,000 distinct CDR3 sequences, roughly 45% seen once. The sample was blood. The receptors shown here come from a woman younger than 30 in good health. Each CDR3 is given with its conserved first and last residue. The D gene is left open where the match is weak. Size values are once, few and many counts, or a class for expanded clones, and some rows have none.

j_call d_call clone_size v_call cdr3_nt cdr3_aa
TRBJ1-2 - - TRBV5-1 TGCGCCAGCAGCTTGCAGACAGTCAACTATGGCTACACCTTC CASSLQTVNYGYTF
TRBJ2-5 TRBD2 once TRBV2 TGTGCCCTATCCGGGACTAGCGGGAGAAGGCAAGAGACCCAGTACTTC CALSGTSGRRQETQYF
TRBJ2-5 TRBD2 few TRBV7-9 TGTGCCACCCGTTCGGGGGGGGAGACCCAGTACTTC CATRSGGETQYF
TRBJ2-7 TRBD1 few TRBV20-1 TGCAGTGCCAGAGGGACAGCGGTCTCCTACGAGCAGTACTTC CSARGTAVSYEQYF
TRBJ2-7 TRBD2 - TRBV11-3 TGTGCCAGCAGCTCCCATTCCAGCGGGAGTCCCTACGAGCAGTACTTC CASSSHSSGSPYEQYF
TRBJ1-5 - - TRBV7-3 TGTGCCAGCAGCTTAACGCCAGCCCAGGGATATCAGCCCCAGCATTTT CASSLTPAQGYQPQHF
TRBJ2-7 TRBD2 few TRBV5-1 TGCGCCAGCAAACGAGGAACTTTCGGACTAGCCGGCTACGAGCAGTACTTC CASKRGTFGLAGYEQYF
TRBJ2-7 - few TRBV5-1 TGCGCCAGCAGCTCCCATCAGACCTACGAGCAGTACTTC CASSSHQTYEQYF
TRBJ1-1 - - TRBV7-8 TGTGCCAGCAGCTTGCGTGACAGAGGGGCCGGGGACACTGAAGCTTTCTTT CASSLRDRGAGDTEAFF
TRBJ2-3 - few TRBV7-2 TGTGCCAGCAGCTTGGGGCTACCGGGAGAGGATACGCAGTATTTT CASSLGLPGEDTQYF
TRBJ2-7 - - TRBV6-6 TGTGCCAGCACTACAGAGATTTACTCCTACGAGCAGTACTTC CASTTEIYSYEQYF
TRBJ2-5 TRBD2 - TRBV2 TGTGCCAAGCAGGGGCTAGCGGGAGAGAATGAGCAGTACTTC CAKQGLAGENEQYF
TRBJ2-3 - - TRBV12-3/TRBV12-4 TGTGCCAGCTCAGTGCGTAGCGGAAGAACAGATACGCAGTATTTT CASSVRSGRTDTQYF
TRBJ2-2 - - TRBV9 TGTGCCAGCAGCGTAGGCCAGGGAGTCGGGGAGCTGTTTTTT CASSVGQGVGELFF
TRBJ1-2 TRBD1 - TRBV3-1 TGTGCCAGCAGCCAAGTGGGACAGGGGGATGGCTACACCTTC CASSQVGQGDGYTF
TRBJ2-7 - - TRBV28 TGTGCCAGCACCTACAGGGCCGCCTTGGACGAGCAGTACTTC CASTYRAALDEQYF
TRBJ2-1 TRBD2 - TRBV5-1 TGCGCCAGCAGCTTGGCCTTAGCGGGAGTCTCCTACAATGAGCAGTTCTTC CASSLALAGVSYNEQFF
TRBJ2-3 TRBD1 - TRBV10-3 TGTGCCATCAGCCTGACAGGGGGTGTCGCAGATGCGCAGTATTTT CAISLTGGVADAQYF
TRBJ1-4 - few TRBV12-3/TRBV12-4 TGTGCCAGCGGCAGGGGAATGACTAATGAAAAACTGTTTTTT CASGRGMTNEKLFF
TRBJ1-1 TRBD1 - TRBV28 TGTGCCAGCGGTTACAGGGGGCGGACTGAAGCTTTCTTT CASGYRGRTEAFF
TRBJ2-7 - - TRBV10-3 TGTGCCATCAGTGACGTCGAGGCAAACTCCTACGAGCAGTACTTC CAISDVEANSYEQYF
TRBJ2-5 - - TRBV20-1 TGCAGTGCCCCAGACCCTAGTAGGTCTCAAGAGACCCAGTACTTC CSAPDPSRSQETQYF
TRBJ1-2 - - TRBV6-1 TGTGCCAGCGGCGGGGAGGCGAGCGGCTACACCTTC CASGGEASGYTF
TRBJ2-7 TRBD1 - TRBV7-2 TGTGCCAGCAGCTCCCGGGACAGGGCGTCGGCAGACGAGCAGTACTTC CASSSRDRASADEQYF
TRBJ2-3 - - TRBV9 TGTGCCAGCAGCGTAGGCGGTCCTCCGGATACGCAGTATTTT CASSVGGPPDTQYF
TRBJ2-7 - few TRBV7-2 TGTGCCAGCAGCTTTTCTAGCGAGAGCTACGAGCAGTACTTC CASSFSSESYEQYF
TRBJ1-6 - few TRBV27 TGTGCCAGCAGTTTTATCGGGGCGGATTCACCCCTCCACTTT CASSFIGADSPLHF
TRBJ1-4 - - TRBV5-1 TGCGCCAGCAGCTTGGGGGCCGCAACGGAAAAACTGTTTTTT CASSLGAATEKLFF
TRBJ1-5 - few TRBV27 TGTGCCAGCAGTCCCTGGAGCACGGAGCCCCAGCATTTT CASSPWSTEPQHF
TRBJ1-5 - once TRBV6-2/TRBV6-3 TGTGCCAGCACCTTGTTCCCCAGTCAGCCCCAGCATTTT CASTLFPSQPQHF
TRBJ2-5 - - TRBV3-1 TGTGCCAGCAGCCAAGATATCGGCCAGCGGAAGAAAAAAGAGACCCAGTACTTC CASSQDIGQRKKKETQYF
TRBJ2-1 TRBD2 - TRBV6-5 TGTGCCAGCAGTTACTCGAAACTAGCGGGTATTAATGAGCAGTTCTTC CASSYSKLAGINEQFF
TRBJ2-7 - - TRBV29-1 TGCAGCGTTGATTCGACGGCCGGGTACGAGCAGTACTTC CSVDSTAGYEQYF
TRBJ1-2 TRBD1 - TRBV7-9 TGTGCCAGCAGCTTAGGAGGGGGCTTTATTGGCTACACCTTC CASSLGGGFIGYTF
TRBJ1-1 TRBD1 - TRBV9 TGTGCCAGCAGCAAAGAACCGGGACAGGGGGCTGTCGGCACTGAAGCTTTCTTT CASSKEPGQGAVGTEAFF
TRBJ1-5 - few TRBV10-3 TGTGCCACCGAAGATTCGCTCCCCAATAGCAATCAGCCCCAGCATTTT CATEDSLPNSNQPQHF
TRBJ2-1 TRBD2 - TRBV28 TGTGCCAGCAGTTTATGGGCTAGCGGGATGGTCCATGAGCAGTTCTTC CASSLWASGMVHEQFF
TRBJ1-6 - - TRBV2 TGTGCCAGCAGTGACCGGGCAGTTAATTCACCCCTCCACTTT CASSDRAVNSPLHF
TRBJ2-1 - few TRBV5-4 TGTGCCAGCAGCTTGGATGGGGGTGACTCCTACAATGAGCAGTTCTTC CASSLDGGDSYNEQFF
TRBJ2-1 TRBD2 - TRBV7-2 TGTGCCAGCAGCTTAGAGACTAGCGGAGGTAATGAGCAGTTCTTC CASSLETSGGNEQFF
TRBJ2-5 - - TRBV20-1 TGCAGTGCTAGCCCACAGGTGGGAGAGACCCAGTACTTC CSASPQVGETQYF
TRBJ1-1 - - TRBV15 TGTGCCACCAGCAGGAGCTTGCTGGACACTGAAGCTTTCTTT CATSRSLLDTEAFF
TRBJ1-1 TRBD1 - TRBV19 TGTGCCAGTACCCCTCGGACAGGGGCAGGGAACACTGAAGCTTTCTTT CASTPRTGAGNTEAFF
TRBJ2-7 - - TRBV6-5 TGTGCCAGCAGCCGGAACCCCAACCTCTACGAGCAGTACTTC CASSRNPNLYEQYF
TRBJ2-3 TRBD2 few TRBV25-1 TGTGCCAGCAGTGAAGGGGACTACCAGACCCGAAGGCAGTATTTT CASSEGDYQTRRQYF
TRBJ2-7 - few TRBV4-1 TGCGCCAGCAGCCAAGTTAGGTCGCTAGCTCCCCACGAGCAGTACTTC CASSQVRSLAPHEQYF
TRBJ2-3 - few TRBV7-9 TGTGCCAGCAGCTTACTAGTATCAGATACGCAGTATTTT CASSLLVSDTQYF